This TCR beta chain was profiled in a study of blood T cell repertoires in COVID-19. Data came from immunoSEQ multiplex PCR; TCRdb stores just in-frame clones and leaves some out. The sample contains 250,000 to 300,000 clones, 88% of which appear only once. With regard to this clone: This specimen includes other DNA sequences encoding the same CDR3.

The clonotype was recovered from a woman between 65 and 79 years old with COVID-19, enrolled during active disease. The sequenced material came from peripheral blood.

As DNA, the CDR3 is TGTGCCAGCTCACCGGGACAGAGCTCCTACGAGCAGTACTTC. Residues: CASSPGQSSYEQYF. The chain uses TRBV18 and TRBJ2-7; TRBD1 matches at 7 bases. The CDR3 consists of 14 residues. The ends lost 3 bases at V and 0 bases at J; junction bases unmatched: 2. Germline loops: CDR1 KGHSH, CDR2 LQKENI. The full variable domain, with the rest looked up from reference TRBV18 and TRBJ2-7, is NAGVMQNPRHLVRRRGQEARLRCSPMKGHSHVYWYRQLPEEGLKFMVYLQKENIIDESGMPKERFSAEFPKEGPSILRIQQVVRGDSAAYFCASSPGQSSYEQYFGPGTRLTVT.